This T cell receptor beta chain was documented in a study of blood T cells in healthy people across ages. A sample-barcoded 5' primer and a J-beta primer mix were used in a second PCR of about 7 to 12 cycles. TCRdb independently ran MiXCR on the 5' RACE reads; one entry per CDR3 protein. The sample lists 600,000 or so distinct CDR3 sequences; under 30% were seen once. Sample donors were healthy Caucasian individuals that came from Russia, aged roughly 6 to 100. The total RNA that was extracted per sample amounted to at least 5.5 micrograms. This clonotype was counted ten times or more. Its antigen is undetermined. Points from the study as a whole: Changes seen in expanded clonotypes were possibly confounded by donor CMV status left unknown.

The specimen sequenced was blood. The clonotype originates from a woman aged 80 or over in good health.

The chain's CDR3 is CSAIPGQGNQPQHF. For the CDR3, the DNA is TGCAGTGCTATCCCGGGACAGGGAAATCAGCCCCAGCATTTT. The chain uses TRBV20-1 and TRBJ1-5; 9 nucleotides align to TRBD1. The CDR3 is 14 residues long. Germline CDR1 is DFQATT and CDR2 is SNEGSKA (reference sequence). With 4 bases clipped from V and 4 bases from J, the junction kept 5 bases outside the gene matches.